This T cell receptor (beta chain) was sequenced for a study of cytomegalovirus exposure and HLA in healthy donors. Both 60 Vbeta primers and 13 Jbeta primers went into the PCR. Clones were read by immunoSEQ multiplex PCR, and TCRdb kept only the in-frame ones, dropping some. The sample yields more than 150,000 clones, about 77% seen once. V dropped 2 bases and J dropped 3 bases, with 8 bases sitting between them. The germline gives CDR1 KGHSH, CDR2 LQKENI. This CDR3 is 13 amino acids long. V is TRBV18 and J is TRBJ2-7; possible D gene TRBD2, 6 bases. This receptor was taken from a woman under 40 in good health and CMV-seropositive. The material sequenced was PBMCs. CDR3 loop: CASSPAAGYEQYF. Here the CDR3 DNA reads TGTGCCAGCTCACCAGCAGCGGGCTACGAGCAGTACTTC.